The rows below give T cell receptor beta chains drawn from one sample of a study of cytomegalovirus exposure and HLA in healthy donors. The table came from immunoSEQ multiplex PCR; TCRdb's copy has only in-frame clones and leaves some out. There are 80,000 to 90,000 clones in the sample; roughly 97% occur only once, and 0.78% lies in the top ten. Sequencing input: PBMCs. These receptors all come from a man younger than 35 in good health and CMV-seronegative. The CDR3 runs from the conserved cysteine through the conserved F or W. Fields, in order: CDR3 length, D gene, V gene, clone size, J gene, CDR3 DNA, CDR3 protein. D genes are given only for firm matches. Clone size is given for some rows only: seen once, a few or many times, or a class if the clone is expanded.

>14|.|TRBV11-2|.|TRBJ1-1
TGTGCCAGCAGTTGGGGACTCAAGAACACTGAAGCTTTCTTT
CASSWGLKNTEAFF
>15|.|TRBV29-1|.|TRBJ2-3
TGCAGCGTTGAAGATGGGGGACTTAGCACAGATACGCAGTATTTT
CSVEDGGLSTDTQYF
>16|TRBD1|TRBV7-2|.|TRBJ2-4
TGTGCCAGCAGCCCGACAGGGGGCTGGACCAAAAACATTCAGTACTTC
CASSPTGGWTKNIQYF
>15|TRBD1|TRBV30|.|TRBJ1-4
TGTGCCTGGAGTGCTCGACAGGGGCCTTACGAAAAACTGTTTTTT
CAWSARQGPYEKLFF
>14|.|TRBV5-1|.|TRBJ2-5
TGCGCCAGCAGCTTGGGAGGGCTACAAGAGACCCAGTACTTC
CASSLGGLQETQYF
>15|.|TRBV10-1|.|TRBJ2-1
TGCGCCAGCAGTGAGTCCCGGACAGCCAACAATGAGCAGTTCTTC
CASSESRTANNEQFF
>11|.|TRBV9|.|TRBJ2-1
TGTGCCAGCAGCGGAGGGAGTGAGCAGTTCTTC
CASSGGSEQFF
>16|.|TRBV5-1|.|TRBJ2-7
TGCGCCACCCAGCTGGGCCCTTCCACAGGGTCAGACGAGCAGTACTTC
CATQLGPSTGSDEQYF
>16|TRBD2|TRBV5-1|.|TRBJ2-3
TGCGCCAGCAGCCCCTTAGCGGGAGGGAACACAGATACGCAGTATTTT
CASSPLAGGNTDTQYF
>14|.|TRBV19|.|TRBJ2-4
TGTGCCAGTAGTACTCAGGGAGGCAAAAACATTCAGTACTTC
CASSTQGGKNIQYF
>13|.|TRBV28|.|TRBJ2-4
TGTGCCAGCCTGGAGCTAGCCAAAAACATTCAGTACTTC
CASLELAKNIQYF
>11|.|TRBV6-6|.|TRBJ1-2
TGTGCCAGCAGGATGACAGGCGGCTACACCTTC
CASRMTGGYTF
>15|.|TRBV7-9|.|TRBJ2-3
TGTGCCAGCAGCTTAAAGAGCGGTAGCACAGATACGCAGTATTTT
CASSLKSGSTDTQYF
>14|.|TRBV18|.|TRBJ1-3
TGTGCCAGCTCACCGCAGGGCGCGGGAAACACCATATATTTT
CASSPQGAGNTIYF
>11|.|TRBV20-1|.|TRBJ1-4
TGCAGTGCGTCCGGAGATGAAAAACTGTTTTTT
CSASGDEKLFF
>12|.|TRBV2|.|TRBJ2-7
TGTGCCAGCAGGAACGCAGGAATCGAGCAGTACTTC
CASRNAGIEQYF
>13|.|TRBV29-1|.|TRBJ1-2
TGCAGCGCATCGACATCCCCTAACTATGGCTACACCTTC
CSASTSPNYGYTF
>16|.|TRBV11-2|.|TRBJ2-7
TGTGCCAGCAGCTTAGTTGGGGCTAAGGACTCCTACGAGCAGTACTTC
CASSLVGAKDSYEQYF
>16|TRBD1|TRBV19|.|TRBJ1-5
TGTGCCAGTAGTATCGGAGACAGGGGTTTTAATCAGCCCCAGCATTTT
CASSIGDRGFNQPQHF
>14|TRBD2|TRBV27|.|TRBJ2-1
TGTGCCAGCAGTTTAGCGGGAGCCTACAATGAGCAGTTCTTC
CASSLAGAYNEQFF
>15|TRBD2|TRBV9|.|TRBJ2-1
TGTGCCAGCAGCGCGACTAGCGGGAGTCTCAATGAGCAGTTCTTC
CASSATSGSLNEQFF
>15|.|TRBV21-1|.|TRBJ1-5
TGTGCCAGCAGGAAAACATGTCCGTCGCATCAGCCCCAGCATTTT
CASRKTCPSHQPQHF
>18|.|TRBV15|.|TRBJ2-5
TGTGCCACCAGCAGAGGATTTCGACTCGCGCTTCAACAAGAGACCCAGTACTTC
CATSRGFRLALQQETQYF
>15|TRBD2|TRBV5-1|once|TRBJ2-3
TGCGCCAGCAGCTGGACTAGCGTTAGCACAGATACGCAGTATTTT
CASSWTSVSTDTQYF
>12|TRBD1|TRBV5-1|.|TRBJ1-1
TGCGCCAGCAGCCAGGGGGTCACTGAAGCTTTCTTT
CASSQGVTEAFF
>14|.|TRBV7-2|few|TRBJ2-7
TGTGCCAGCAGCCCAGGCTTTCAGGGATACGAGCAGTACTTC
CASSPGFQGYEQYF
>17|.|TRBV7-9|.|TRBJ1-1
TGTGCCAGCAGCTTAGTTCGTCTTCATTCAGAGAACACTGAAGCTTTCTTT
CASSLVRLHSENTEAFF
>14|.|TRBV18|.|TRBJ2-5
TGTGCCAGCTCACCAGGAGGGGCCCAAGAGACCCAGTACTTC
CASSPGGAQETQYF
>15|TRBD1|TRBV5-4|.|TRBJ2-2
TGTGCCAGCAGCTGGGACAGGGGAGGGACCGGGGAGCTGTTTTTT
CASSWDRGGTGELFF
>15|TRBD2|TRBV18|.|TRBJ2-1
TGTGCCAGCTCACCAGGAGCGGGAGAAGGCAATGAGCAGTTCTTC
CASSPGAGEGNEQFF
>17|.|TRBV10-3|.|TRBJ2-3
TGTGCCATCAGTGAGGCTAGCGTCCTACGGACGGGTGATACGCAGTATTTT
CAISEASVLRTGDTQYF
>19|TRBD2|TRBV27|.|TRBJ2-3
TGTGCCAGCAGTTCAGCGGGACTAGCGGGAGGGCCCAACGCAGATACGCAGTATTTT
CASSSAGLAGGPNADTQYF
>13|TRBD1|TRBV27|once|TRBJ1-1
TGTGCCAGCAAGCTCAGGGGGCCCACTGAAGCTTTCTTT
CASKLRGPTEAFF
>14|TRBD1|TRBV4-1|.|TRBJ1-5
TGCGCCAGCAGCCCACTGGACAGGGCCCCACCCCAGCATTTT
CASSPLDRAPPQHF
>15|.|TRBV12-5|once|TRBJ1-5
TGTGCTAGTGCCCTCCGGGATAATAGCAATCAGCCCCAGCATTTT
CASALRDNSNQPQHF
>13|.|TRBV7-9|.|TRBJ1-2
TGTGCCAGCAGCTTAGACAATAACTATGGCTACACCTTC
CASSLDNNYGYTF
>14|TRBD1|TRBV2|once|TRBJ2-2
TGTGCCAGCAGTGACGTACAGGGGGCAGGGGAGCTGTTTTTT
CASSDVQGAGELFF
>15|TRBD1|TRBV5-1|.|TRBJ1-2
TGCGCCAGCAGCTCCCGGACAGGGGCTAACTATGGCTACACCTTC
CASSSRTGANYGYTF
>13|TRBD1|TRBV10-3|.|TRBJ2-7
TGTGCCATCAGGGGACAGGCCTCCTACGAGCAGTACTTC
CAIRGQASYEQYF
>16|TRBD2|TRBV19|.|TRBJ2-7
TGTGCCAGTAGTAACCCTAGGACTAGCGGGAGAGCCGAGCAGTACTTC
CASSNPRTSGRAEQYF
>16|TRBD1|TRBV6-6|.|TRBJ1-1
TGTGCCAGCAGTTATCCCGACAGGGGGGCGAACACTGAAGCTTTCTTT
CASSYPDRGANTEAFF
>14|.|TRBV29-1|.|TRBJ1-1
TGCAGCGTACCGATTTGGGGTGGAGGAACTGAAGCTTTCTTT
CSVPIWGGGTEAFF
>13|TRBD2|TRBV29-1|.|TRBJ2-1
TGCAGCGTTGCTAGCGGTAGATACAATGAGCAGTTCTTC
CSVASGRYNEQFF
>14|.|TRBV7-3|.|TRBJ1-1
TGTGCCAGCAGCCATCCGCCAGGGAACACTGAAGCTTTCTTT
CASSHPPGNTEAFF
>14|.|TRBV30|.|TRBJ1-5
TGTGCCTGGAGCTCTAACCTTCGCAATCAGCCCCAGCATTTT
CAWSSNLRNQPQHF
>12|.|TRBV9|.|TRBJ2-1
TGTGCCAGCAGCACAAGCGACAATGAGCAGTTCTTC
CASSTSDNEQFF
>18|TRBD2|TRBV9|.|TRBJ2-3
TGTGCCAGCAATGGGGTCGCCGGCGGGAGTATCGGCACAGATACGCAGTATTTT
CASNGVAGGSIGTDTQYF
>16|TRBD2|TRBV27|.|TRBJ2-1
TGTGCCAGCACCATGAGCGGGAGGCCCTCCTACAATGAGCAGTTCTTC
CASTMSGRPSYNEQFF
>15|.|TRBV18|.|TRBJ2-7
TGTGCCAGCTCACCATTTGACGGACAACCGTCCGAGCAGTACTTC
CASSPFDGQPSEQYF
>13|.|TRBV28|.|TRBJ2-5
TGTGCCAGCAGTCGACAGGACCAAGAGACCCAGTACTTC
CASSRQDQETQYF
>13|TRBD1|TRBV9|.|TRBJ1-4
TGTGCCAGCTTTTCGGCAGGGGGCATTAAACTGTTTTTT
CASFSAGGIKLFF
>19|TRBD2|TRBV18|.|TRBJ2-3
TGTGCCAGCTCACCAGCACGACCGGGACTAGCGGGAGGTGCAGATACGCAGTATTTT
CASSPARPGLAGGADTQYF
>15|.|TRBV11-3|.|TRBJ1-1
TGTGCCAGCAGCTTAGCGCGGTCTTGGCCCACTGAAGCTTTCTTT
CASSLARSWPTEAFF
>17|.|TRBV7-2|.|TRBJ1-5
TGTGCCAGCAGCTCACGAGGCTGGGGGGGGGAACCCCAGCCCCAGCATTTT
CASSSRGWGGEPQPQHF
>17|.|TRBV5-5|.|TRBJ2-7
TGTGCCAGCAGCTTGGCCCCCTTCTCCGGGAACTCCTACGAGCAGTACTTC
CASSLAPFSGNSYEQYF
>16|.|TRBV6-1|.|TRBJ2-3
TGTGCCAGCAGTGAAGCGAAAGGGGCACTCACAGATACGCAGTATTTT
CASSEAKGALTDTQYF
>16|TRBD1|TRBV2|.|TRBJ2-5
TGTGCCAGCAGTAAAGGGGCGCCGGGACAGAGGGAGACCCAGTACTTC
CASSKGAPGQRETQYF
>16|.|TRBV6-6|.|TRBJ1-2
TGTGCCAGCAGTCAAGGAGGCCTTCCCCCCAACTATGGCTACACCTTC
CASSQGGLPPNYGYTF
>14|TRBD1|TRBV7-2|.|TRBJ1-5
TGTGCCAGCAGTCCAGACAGGGTAAATCAGCCCCAGCATTTT
CASSPDRVNQPQHF
>15|TRBD2|TRBV6-1|.|TRBJ2-1
TGTGCCAGCAGTGAACTAGCGGGAGTCTACAATGAGCAGTTCTTC
CASSELAGVYNEQFF